A selection of T cell receptor beta chains follows, all from one sample in a study of blood T cells in healthy people across ages. TCRdb used MiXCR to reprocess the 5' RACE reads, holding one entry per CDR3 protein. This sample yields around 940,000 distinct CDR3 sequences, of which roughly 51% are seen a single time; around a fifth belongs to the top ten. The source material was blood. Every receptor here comes from a woman aged 55 to 70 in good health. Both conserved end residues are part of each CDR3. The D gene is left open where the match is weak.

V gene: TRBV12-3/TRBV12-4
D gene: .
CDR3 protein: CASTLGSSQGETQYF

V gene: TRBV29-1
D gene: TRBD1
CDR3 protein: CSVQTGTAYEQYF

V gene: TRBV28
D gene: .
CDR3 protein: CASSFLGRETQYF

V gene: TRBV24-1
D gene: TRBD2
CDR3 protein: CATLPTSLKETQYF

V gene: TRBV29-1
D gene: .
CDR3 protein: CSSRGEEETQYF

V gene: TRBV6-1
D gene: .
CDR3 protein: CASRLQVSGTNVLTF

V gene: TRBV7-2
D gene: .
CDR3 protein: CASSLVGRTDQPQHF

V gene: TRBV7-2
D gene: TRBD1
CDR3 protein: CASSSTGTAIKHYGYTF

V gene: TRBV28
D gene: TRBD1
CDR3 protein: CASSPPGQAIYEQYF

V gene: TRBV3-1
D gene: .
CDR3 protein: CASSQMSYEQYF

V gene: TRBV5-1
D gene: .
CDR3 protein: CASSYENIQYF

V gene: TRBV20-1
D gene: .
CDR3 protein: CSARDPAIGGDHEQYF

V gene: TRBV27
D gene: TRBD2
CDR3 protein: CASSPIPGLADNEQFF

V gene: TRBV12-3/TRBV12-4
D gene: TRBD2
CDR3 protein: CASRTGTSGSYEQYF

V gene: TRBV7-2
D gene: .
CDR3 protein: CASSPARSGSETQYF

V gene: TRBV7-9
D gene: .
CDR3 protein: CASSLAVSVGGYTF

V gene: TRBV29-1
D gene: .
CDR3 protein: CSVGGNSSEQYF

V gene: TRBV5-5
D gene: TRBD2
CDR3 protein: CAGSLVGRGGETRYF

V gene: TRBV27
D gene: TRBD2
CDR3 protein: CASSYGGGLLQETQYF

V gene: TRBV12-3/TRBV12-4
D gene: TRBD2
CDR3 protein: CASSVAGAQETQYF

V gene: TRBV4-1
D gene: .
CDR3 protein: CASSQAAQVGQPQHF

V gene: TRBV5-1
D gene: .
CDR3 protein: CASSLTRDPYEQYF

V gene: TRBV28
D gene: TRBD1
CDR3 protein: CASSPRGKGFTGELFF

V gene: TRBV20-1
D gene: .
CDR3 protein: CSGTQGLRSNQPQHF

V gene: TRBV3-1
D gene: .
CDR3 protein: CASRPVSGANVLTF

V gene: TRBV27
D gene: .
CDR3 protein: CASKAGEETQYF

V gene: TRBV6-6
D gene: TRBD1
CDR3 protein: CASSGQGVEKLFF

V gene: TRBV3-1
D gene: .
CDR3 protein: CASSQDPNSYEQYF

V gene: TRBV28
D gene: .
CDR3 protein: CASSFEGVSEKLFF

V gene: TRBV7-2
D gene: .
CDR3 protein: CASSPPGVEQYF

V gene: TRBV9
D gene: TRBD1
CDR3 protein: CASSVVAGGDLNTEAFF

V gene: TRBV5-1
D gene: .
CDR3 protein: CASSPPGGFEKLFF

V gene: TRBV4-2
D gene: .
CDR3 protein: CASSQAVTAVYNEQFF